The subject of this entry is one T cell receptor (beta chain). The antigen this receptor binds is unknown. Per-base quality was not reported, and no clone a single base away is much larger than it. The CDR3 has 15 amino acids, counting the end cysteine and phenylalanine. Only CDR3 DNA is held: 45 bases, read in frame from base 1. Trimming takes 7 bases off V and 0 bases off J; junction bases not matched to a gene: 9. The germline V gene yields SGDLS for CDR1 and YYNGEE for CDR2. This sample is part of a study of T cell responses to AZD1222 COVID-19 vaccine (dated by TCRdb to 2020 to 2023). General notes on the study: AZD1222 recipients given second doses at about 4 weeks or at about 12 weeks were pooled, since spike-specific TCR depth and breadth were not found to differ between the two schedules. A total of about 250 trial participants underwent TCR sequencing, of whom some 200 had received two doses of AZD1222 and about 26 had received two doses of the MenACWY control vaccine. Trial participants were enrolled into age subgroups of 18-55, 56-69 and 70-plus years, which contained about 150, 28 and 57 TCR-sequenced participants, respectively. Paper-wide results and their limitations: Conclusions about previously exposed vaccinees were limited because only a handful of AZD1222 recipients were SARS-CoV-2 seropositive at baseline. The whole spike protein was spanned by vaccine-associated CD4 TCRs, and dominant responses were seen in regions 160-218 and 743-854. Spike-specific TCR breadth and depth rose significantly after two AZD1222 doses compared with day 0 and with MenACWY recipients. Nearly half of unique spike-specific TCRs reportedly recognized epitopes outside regions mutated in the B.1.351 and B.1.1.7 variants. Because no day 14 peak-response samples were available, the repertoires could be characterized only after the peak T cell response. Most participants were white British and females outnumbered males, and the authors suggested that clonal diversity may have been underestimated. In the small 56-69-year group, the increase in depth fell short of significance, most likely because of low power.

Read against the paper, the sample's time point label means: baseline before first vaccination. Vaccinee samples came from UK trials COV001 and COV002, including a single-blind randomized controlled phase 2/3 trial of AZD1222 (ChAdOx1 nCoV-19) in healthy adults. For TCRbeta chain sequencing, PBMC samples were collected from trial participants at day 0 and at day 28 after the second dose. The CDR3 regions of human TCRbeta chains were analyzed by immunosequencing. The paper's processing steps were these. TCRs in the repertoires were compared against a reference library of SARS-CoV-2-specific TCRs that had been generated with the MIRA antigen-specificity platform. Breadth was defined as the fraction of unique TCRs that were SARS-CoV-2-associated. Depth was defined as the fraction of total T cells that were SARS-CoV-2-associated. Each spike-specific TCR was assigned to its reactive spike region and to a CD4 or CD8 class using the MIRA data. Log10-transformed breadth and depth values were compared by one-way ANOVA with Sidak's multiple comparisons tests. TCRdb provides this immuneACCESS table in a form limited to in-frame rearrangements. Some clones are lacking; in checked studies, under half of them reflect an unresolved V gene, and why the rest are absent is not known. The V and J calls and the clone size are those of that table, but D and trimming were determined from the DNA. The sample table shows about 97,000 clones, and approximately 90% are seen once. The top ten constitute less than 3.5% of the sample.

The specimen was peripheral blood, collected on day 0 of AZD1222 vaccination. The sequence is built from TRBV9 and TRBJ1-1, with 7 bases aligning to TRBD1. The clonotype comes from an adult in good health. CDR3 region: CASGQAGVMNTEAFF. The nucleotides are TGTGCCAGCGGACAGGCAGGCGTAATGAACACTGAAGCTTTCTTT.